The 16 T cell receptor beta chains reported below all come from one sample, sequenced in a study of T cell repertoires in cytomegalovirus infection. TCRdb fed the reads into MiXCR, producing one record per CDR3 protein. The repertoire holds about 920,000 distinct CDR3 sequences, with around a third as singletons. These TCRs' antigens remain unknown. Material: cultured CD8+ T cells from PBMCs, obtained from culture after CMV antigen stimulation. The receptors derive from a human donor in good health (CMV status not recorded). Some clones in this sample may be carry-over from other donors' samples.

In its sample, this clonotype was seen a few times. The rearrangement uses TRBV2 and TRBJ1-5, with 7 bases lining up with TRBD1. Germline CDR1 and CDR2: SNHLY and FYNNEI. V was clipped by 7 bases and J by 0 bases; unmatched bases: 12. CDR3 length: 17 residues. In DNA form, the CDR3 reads TGTGCCAGCAAAGGGGCAGGGGGAGGATATAGCAATCAGCCCCAGCATTTT. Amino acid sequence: CASKGAGGGYSNQPQHF. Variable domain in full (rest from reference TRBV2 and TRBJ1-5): EPEVTQTPSHQVTQMGQEVILRCVPISNHLYFYWYRQILGQKVEFLVSFYNNEISEKSEIFDDQFSVERPDGSNFTLKIRSTKLEDSAMYFCASKGAGGGYSNQPQHFGDGTRLSIL.

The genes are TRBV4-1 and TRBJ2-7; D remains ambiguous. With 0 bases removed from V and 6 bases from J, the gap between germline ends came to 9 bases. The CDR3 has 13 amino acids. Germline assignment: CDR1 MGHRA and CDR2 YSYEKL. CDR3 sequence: CASSQDFTTEQYV. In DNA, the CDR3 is TGCGCCAGCAGCCAAGATTTCACCACCGAGCAGTACGTC.

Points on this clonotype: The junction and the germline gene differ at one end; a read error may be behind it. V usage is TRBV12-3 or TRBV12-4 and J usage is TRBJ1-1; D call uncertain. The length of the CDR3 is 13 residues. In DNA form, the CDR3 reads TGTGCCAACAGTTTTCTCGTGAACACTGAAGCTTTCTTT. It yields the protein CANSFLVNTEAFF.

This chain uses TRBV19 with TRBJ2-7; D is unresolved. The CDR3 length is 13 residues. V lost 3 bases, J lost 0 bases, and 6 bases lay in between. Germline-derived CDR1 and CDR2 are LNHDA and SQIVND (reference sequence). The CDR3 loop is CASSIADSYEQYF. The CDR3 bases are TGTGCCAGTAGTATTGCGGACTCCTACGAGCAGTACTTC. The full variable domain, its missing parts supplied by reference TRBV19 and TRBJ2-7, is DGGITQSPKYLFRKEGQNVTLSCEQNLNHDAMYWYRQDPGQGLRLIYYSQIVNDFQKGDIAEGYSVSREKKESFPLTVTSAQKNPTAFYLCASSIADSYEQYFGPGTRLTVT.

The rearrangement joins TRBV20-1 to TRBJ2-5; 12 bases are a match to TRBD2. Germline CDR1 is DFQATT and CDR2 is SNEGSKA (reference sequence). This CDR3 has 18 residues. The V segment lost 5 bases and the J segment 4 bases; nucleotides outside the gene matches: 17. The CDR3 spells CSAPRTTSGGPNRETQYF. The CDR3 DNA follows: TGCAGTGCTCCCCGCACAACTAGCGGGGGGCCGAATAGAGAGACCCAGTACTTC.

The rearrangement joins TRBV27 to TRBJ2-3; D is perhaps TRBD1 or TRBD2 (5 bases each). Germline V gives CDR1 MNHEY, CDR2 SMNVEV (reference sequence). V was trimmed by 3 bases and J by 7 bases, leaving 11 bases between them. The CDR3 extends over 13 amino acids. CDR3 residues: CASSLGPANTQYF. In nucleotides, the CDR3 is TGTGCCAGCAGTTTGGGACCTGCTAATACGCAGTATTTT.

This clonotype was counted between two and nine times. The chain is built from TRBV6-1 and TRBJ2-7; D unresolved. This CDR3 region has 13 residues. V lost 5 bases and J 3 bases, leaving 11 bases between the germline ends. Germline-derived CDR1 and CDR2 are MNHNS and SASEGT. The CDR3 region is CASSLDALYEQYV. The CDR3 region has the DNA TGTGCCAGCAGTCTCGACGCCCTCTACGAGCAGTACGTC.

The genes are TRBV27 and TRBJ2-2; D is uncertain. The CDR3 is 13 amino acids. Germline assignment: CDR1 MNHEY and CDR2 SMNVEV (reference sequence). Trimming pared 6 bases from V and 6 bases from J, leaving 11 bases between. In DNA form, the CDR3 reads TGTGCCAGCAGGGGAATCCGATCCGGGGAGCTGTTTTTT. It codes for CASRGIRSGELFF.

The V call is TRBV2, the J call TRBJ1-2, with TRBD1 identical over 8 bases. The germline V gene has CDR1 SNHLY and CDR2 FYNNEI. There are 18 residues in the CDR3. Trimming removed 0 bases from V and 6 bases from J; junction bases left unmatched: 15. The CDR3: CASSEALKRSTGVNGYTF. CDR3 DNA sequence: TGTGCCAGCAGTGAAGCGCTAAAGCGTTCGACAGGGGTTAATGGCTACACCTTC.

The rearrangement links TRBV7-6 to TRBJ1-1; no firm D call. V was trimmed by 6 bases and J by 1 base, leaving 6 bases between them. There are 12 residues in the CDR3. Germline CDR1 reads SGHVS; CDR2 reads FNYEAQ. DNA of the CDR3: TGTGCCAGCAGGGGATCGAACACTGAAGCTTTCTTT. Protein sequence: CASRGSNTEAFF.

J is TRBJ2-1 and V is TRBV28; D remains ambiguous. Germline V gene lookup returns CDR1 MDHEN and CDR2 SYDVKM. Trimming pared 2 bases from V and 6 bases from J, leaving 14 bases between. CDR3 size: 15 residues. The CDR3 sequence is CASSLLSSWGNEQFF. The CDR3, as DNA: TGTGCCAGCAGTTTACTTTCCAGCTGGGGCAATGAGCAGTTCTTC.

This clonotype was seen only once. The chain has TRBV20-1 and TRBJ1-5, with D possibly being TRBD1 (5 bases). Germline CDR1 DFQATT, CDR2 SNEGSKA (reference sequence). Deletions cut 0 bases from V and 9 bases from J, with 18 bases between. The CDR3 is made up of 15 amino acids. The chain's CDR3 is CSARDPGHLKGPQHF. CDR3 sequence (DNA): TGCAGTGCTAGAGATCCCGGACACCTAAAGGGGCCCCAGCATTTT.

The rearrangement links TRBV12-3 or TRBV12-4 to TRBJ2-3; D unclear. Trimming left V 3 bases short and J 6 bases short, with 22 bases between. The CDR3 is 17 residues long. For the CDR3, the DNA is TGTGCCAGCAGTTTTAATATTCCGGCCAGAAGAAGTGATACGCAGTATTTT. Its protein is CASSFNIPARRSDTQYF.

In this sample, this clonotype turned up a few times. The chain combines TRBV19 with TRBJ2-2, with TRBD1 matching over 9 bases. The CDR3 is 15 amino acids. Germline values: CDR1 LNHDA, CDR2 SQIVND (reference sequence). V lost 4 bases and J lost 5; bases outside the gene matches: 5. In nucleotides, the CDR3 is TGTGCCAGTAGTAAGGGACAGGGAAGGACCGGGGAGCTGTTTTTT. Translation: CASSKGQGRTGELFF.

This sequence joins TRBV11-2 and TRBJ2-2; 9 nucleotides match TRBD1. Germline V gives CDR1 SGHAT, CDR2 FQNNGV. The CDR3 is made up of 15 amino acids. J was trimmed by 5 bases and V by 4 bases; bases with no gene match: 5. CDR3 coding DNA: TGTGCCAGCAGCTCAACGGACAGGGGAACCGGGGAGCTGTTTTTT. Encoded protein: CASSSTDRGTGELFF. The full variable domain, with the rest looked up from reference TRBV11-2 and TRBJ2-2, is EAGVAQSPRYKIIEKRQSVAFWCNPISGHATLYWYQQILGQGPKLLIQFQNNGVVDDSQLPKDRFSAERLKGVDSTLKIQPAKLEDSAVYLCASSSTDRGTGELFFGEGSRLTVL.

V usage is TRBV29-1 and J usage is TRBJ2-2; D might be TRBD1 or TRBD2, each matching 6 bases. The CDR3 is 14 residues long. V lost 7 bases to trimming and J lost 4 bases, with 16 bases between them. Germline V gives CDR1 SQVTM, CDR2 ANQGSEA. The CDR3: CSARTGGGTGELFF. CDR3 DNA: TGCAGCGCCCGTACCGGGGGCGGCACCGGGGAGCTGTTTTTT.